The entry below gives a single T cell receptor beta chain sequence along with its context. Its antigen is still unknown. The record originates from a study of cytomegalovirus exposure and HLA in healthy donors. Notes on the study in general: Sequencing likely caused a cluster of highly shared sequence variants. No immune exposure information besides CMV serostatus was available. Most TCR sequences were seen very rarely across donors, but some public TCRs occurred in many.

CDR1 and CDR2 (germline): MNHNS, SASEGT. Trimming took 2 bases from V and 6 from J, leaving 16 bases between them. CDR3 size: 15 residues. The study ran its PCR with 60 Vbeta and 13 Jbeta primers. Generated by immunoSEQ multiplex PCR, the TCRdb table keeps only in-frame clones and is missing some. The sample's table shows about 150,000 clones. The chain combines TRBV6-1 with TRBJ1-1; TRBD1 might be the D (6 bases). Sequenced material: PBMCs. The sequence derives from a woman in her fifties or sixties in good health and CMV-seronegative. Here the CDR3 reads CASSEFGGRMAEAFF. Written as DNA, the CDR3 is TGTGCCAGCAGTGAATTCGGGGGGCGCATGGCTGAAGCTTTCTTT.